This T cell receptor (beta chain) emerged from a study of shared clonotypes between healthy human individuals. Overall study results and limits: Depth of sequencing was expected to influence donor clonotype sharing.

On this clone: Its cognate antigen is unknown.

Germline V CDR1 and CDR2: MNHEY, SVGAGI. This CDR3 is 14 amino acids long. The germline V and J ends were trimmed by 5 bases and 6 bases, with 14 bases remaining between them. This table comes from immunoSEQ multiplex PCR, and its TCRdb copy is limited to in-frame clones, with some not included. The repertoire consists of about 2.4 million clones, with 80% to 95% occurring once and the leading ten covering 0.36%. The chain combines TRBV6-5 with TRBJ1-5; no definite D call. This receptor was taken from a man between 18 and 35 years old in good health. Some clones in this sample may be carry-over from other donors' samples. Specimen: naive CD4+ T cells from PBMCs. The subset was: CD45RA+ positively selected. CDR3 coding DNA: TGTGCCAGCAGTAATCTTGGGTCTAGTCAGCCCCAGCATTTT. It codes for CASSNLGSSQPQHF.